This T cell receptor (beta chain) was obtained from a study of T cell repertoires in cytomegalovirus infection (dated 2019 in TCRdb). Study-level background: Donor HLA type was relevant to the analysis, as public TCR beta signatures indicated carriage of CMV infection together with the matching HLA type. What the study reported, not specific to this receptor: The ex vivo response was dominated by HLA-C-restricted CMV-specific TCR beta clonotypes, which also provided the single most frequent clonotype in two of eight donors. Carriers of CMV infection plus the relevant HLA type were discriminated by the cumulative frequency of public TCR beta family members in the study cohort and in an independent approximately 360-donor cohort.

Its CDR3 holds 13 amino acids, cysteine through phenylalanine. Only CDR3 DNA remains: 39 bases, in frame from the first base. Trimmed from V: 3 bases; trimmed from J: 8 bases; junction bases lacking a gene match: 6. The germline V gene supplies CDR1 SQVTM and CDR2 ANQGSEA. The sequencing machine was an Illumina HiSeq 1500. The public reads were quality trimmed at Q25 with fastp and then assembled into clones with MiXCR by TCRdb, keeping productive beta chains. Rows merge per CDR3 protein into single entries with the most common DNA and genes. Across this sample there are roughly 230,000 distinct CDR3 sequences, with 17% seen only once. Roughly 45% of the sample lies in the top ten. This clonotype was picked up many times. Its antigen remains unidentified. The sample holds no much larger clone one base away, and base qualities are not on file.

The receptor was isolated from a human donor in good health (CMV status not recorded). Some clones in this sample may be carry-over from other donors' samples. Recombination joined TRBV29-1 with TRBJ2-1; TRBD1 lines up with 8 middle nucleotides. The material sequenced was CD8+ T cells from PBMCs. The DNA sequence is TGCAGCGTTGACCTGGACAGGGAGGATGAGCAGTTCTTC. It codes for CSVDLDREDEQFF.